These 29 T cell receptor beta chains were sequenced from one sample in a study of naive and memory T cell subsets (dated by TCRdb to about 2017). Library generation was performed with UMI-ligation and nested PCR. The listed sequencing device is Illumina MiSeq. An equimolar mix of two oligonucleotides covering both TRBC1 and TRBC2 was used as the beta constant-region primer. The ligated cDNA went through four rounds of PCR with nested alpha and beta constant-region primers together with the SP2 primer. The raw public reads went through TCRdb reprocessing: fastp at Q25, MiXCR clone calling, in-frame beta chains kept. Entries are consolidated by CDR3 protein sequence, retaining the most common genes and DNA. Present in this sample are 80,000 or so distinct CDR3 sequences, about 9.9% of which were seen just once. The top ten clonotypes cover 1.2% of the sample. Sequencing was performed on naive CD8+ T cells from blood. The cell subset or site tag for this specimen amounts to: naive T cells, CD45RA high CD27+. These receptors originate from a human donor in good health.

There are a few counts of this clonotype. The V gene is TRBV4-1, the J gene TRBJ2-3; the match to TRBD2 covers 9 bases. Germline V gene data show CDR1 as MGHRA and CDR2 as YSYEKL. The ends lost 2 bases at V and 3 bases at J; junction bases unmatched: 15. The CDR3 is 19 residues long. In DNA, the CDR3 is TGCGCCAGCAGCCAACGCCTAGCGGGGCCCATCGGTAGGACAGATACGCAGTATTTT. Amino acid sequence: CASSQRLAGPIGRTDTQYF.

Comment on this clonotype: This clone may be a read error of a much larger clone one base away. J is TRBJ2-1 and V is TRBV4-1, with TRBD2 matching over 7 bases. The CDR3 extends over 15 amino acids. V gave up 1 base and J gave up 8 bases; unmatched junction bases: 8. Germline V gene lookup returns CDR1 MGHRA and CDR2 YSYEKL. The CDR3, as DNA: TGCGCCAGCAGCCAAGCAGGCGGGAGACTCGATGAGCAGTTCTTC. This sequence encodes CASSQAGGRLDEQFF.

The V gene is TRBV7-9, the J gene TRBJ2-7; 7 nucleotides align to TRBD2. J gave up 5 bases and V 1 base, and 2 bases lay outside the gene matches. Germline CDR1 is SEHNR and CDR2 is FQNEAQ (reference sequence). The CDR3 is 13 amino acids. CDR3 nucleotide sequence: TGTGCCAGCAGCTTAGGGCTAGCGGACGAGCAGTACTTC. Protein: CASSLGLADEQYF.

J is TRBJ2-1 and V is TRBV25-1; TRBD2 agrees at 12 bases. Losses at the gene ends were 4 bases for V and 0 bases for J; bases not matched to a gene: 10. Per the germline V gene, CDR1 is MGHDK and CDR2 is SYGVNS. The CDR3 sequence is 19 residues long. CDR3 sequence reads: CASSGTGTSGSSSYNEQFF. The CDR3 DNA reads TGTGCCAGCAGTGGCACCGGGACTAGCGGGTCTAGCTCCTACAATGAGCAGTTCTTC.

The chain is built from TRBV4-2 and TRBJ2-7; D not certain. V was trimmed by 0 bases and J by 1 base, leaving 10 bases between them. The CDR3 spans 15 residues. Germline CDR1 LGHNA, CDR2 YNFKEQ. The CDR3: CASSQDQDTSYEQYF. CDR3 coding DNA: TGTGCCAGCAGCCAAGATCAAGACACTTCCTACGAGCAGTACTTC.

At least ten counts were recorded for this clonotype. The V and J genes are TRBV25-1 and TRBJ2-7; D remains unclear. Trimming took 4 bases from V and 2 from J, leaving 12 bases between them. The CDR3 length is 14 residues. CDR1 and CDR2 (germline): MGHDK, SYGVNS. The CDR3 nucleotides read TGTGCCAGCAGTGCCTTAGATTCAACCTACGAGCAGTACTTC. This encodes CASSALDSTYEQYF.

The chain couples TRBV29-1 to TRBJ1-1, with D unresolved. This CDR3 has 11 amino acids. Germline-derived CDR1 and CDR2 are SQVTM and ANQGSEA. V dropped 5 bases and J dropped 1 base, with 5 bases sitting between them. CDR3 residues: CSVSENTEAFF. Written as DNA, the CDR3 is TGCAGCGTTTCCGAGAACACTGAAGCTTTCTTT.

This clonotype was counted many times. The chain couples TRBV27 to TRBJ2-7; 9 bases fit TRBD2. Trimming at V came to 5 bases and at J to 2 bases, leaving 4 bases not matched to a gene. Germline CDR1 reads MNHEY; CDR2 reads SMNVEV (reference sequence). The CDR3 runs to 14 residues. Written as DNA, the CDR3 is TGTGCCAGCAGTCATAGCGGGGGTGCCTACGAGCAGTACTTC. Encoded protein: CASSHSGGAYEQYF.

V usage is TRBV6-2 or TRBV6-3 and J usage is TRBJ2-7; 7 bases map to TRBD1. The junction had 8 bases not matched to a gene; V was cut back by 7 bases and J by 5 bases. Germline lookup yields CDR1 MNHEY and CDR2 SVGEGT. This CDR3 is built from 13 residues. CDR3 DNA: TGTGCCAGCAAAGACAGGGCCATCCACGAGCAGTACTTC. This translates into CASKDRAIHEQYF.

This clonotype has only a few counts. The chain links TRBV13 to TRBJ2-5, with a tentative D call TRBD1 (6 bases). The CDR3 runs 15 residues. CDR1 PRHDT and CDR2 FYEKMQ come from the germline V gene (reference sequence). V gave up 5 bases and J gave up 0 bases, with 13 bases separating them. The CDR3 bases are TGTGCCAGCAGCCCGCTCCGGGACAACCAAGAGACCCAGTACTTC. This translates into CASSPLRDNQETQYF.

This clonotype has more than one count but fewer than ten. This rearrangement joins TRBV3-1 to TRBJ2-6; no definite D call. This CDR3 has 12 amino acids. Trimming shortened V by 10 bases and J by 7 bases, and 11 bases separated the two germline ends. The germline CDR1 and CDR2 sequences are LGHDT and YNNKEL (reference sequence). CDR3 bases: TGTGCCACCCAAGACGATGCCAACGTCCTGACTTTC. It encodes CATQDDANVLTF. The full variable domain, completed using reference TRBV3-1 and TRBJ2-6, is DTAVSQTPKYLVTQMGNDKSIKCEQNLGHDTMYWYKQDSKKFLKIMFSYNNKELIINETVPNRFSPKSPDKAHLNLHINSLELGDSAVYFCATQDDANVLTFGAGSRLTVL.

The sample holds a few counts of this clonotype. This sequence joins TRBV13 and TRBJ2-1; the match to TRBD2 covers 8 bases. Germline CDR1 reads PRHDT; CDR2 reads FYEKMQ (reference sequence). V was clipped by 6 bases and J by 6 bases; unmatched bases: 10. The CDR3 contains 15 residues. The CDR3 reads CASSPVGLGPNEQFF. The DNA for the CDR3 is TGTGCCAGCAGTCCGGTGGGACTAGGGCCCAATGAGCAGTTCTTC.

This clonotype was picked up many times. The DNA of the CDR3 is TGTGCCAGCAGCCCTGGGACAGGGGGAGGCGAGCAGTACTTC. This codes for CASSPGTGGGEQYF. This rearrangement joins TRBV7-9 to TRBJ2-7; 11 positions match TRBD1. There are 14 residues in the CDR3. The germline V gene has CDR1 SEHNR and CDR2 FQNEAQ (reference sequence). J was trimmed by 6 bases and V by 5 bases; bases with no gene match: 6.

This sequence joins TRBV2 and TRBJ2-7; a weak D match, TRBD2 (6 bases). CDR1 SNHLY and CDR2 FYNNEI come from the germline V gene. The CDR3 covers 12 residues. V dropped 3 bases and J dropped 5 bases, with 8 bases sitting between them. Here the CDR3 reads CASSEPSDEQYF. In nucleotides, the CDR3 is TGTGCCAGCAGTGAGCCTAGCGACGAGCAGTACTTC.

This clonotype was seen ten or more times. The rearrangement uses TRBV2 and TRBJ2-1; D is undetermined. CDR1 and CDR2 from the germline V gene are SNHLY and FYNNEI. V was trimmed by 6 bases and J by 4 bases, leaving 7 bases between them. CDR3 length: 12 residues. The CDR3 nucleotides read TGTGCCAGCAGCGCGACTTACAATGAGCAGTTCTTC. It yields the protein CASSATYNEQFF.

This clonotype was seen a few times. The CDR3, as DNA: TGTGCCAGCAGTTTTCCGTATTCAGGGAGTGAGCAGTTCTTC. It encodes CASSFPYSGSEQFF. The V and J genes are TRBV28 and TRBJ2-1; TRBD1 or TRBD2 may be the D gene (5 bases each). V dropped 3 bases and J dropped 9 bases, with 15 bases sitting between them. The germline gives CDR1 MDHEN, CDR2 SYDVKM. CDR3 length equals 14 residues.

Many counts were recorded for this clonotype. The rearrangement uses TRBV28 and TRBJ1-5, with D possibly matching TRBD1 (6 bases). The CDR3 spans 16 residues. From germline, CDR1 is MDHEN and CDR2 SYDVKM. V lost 6 bases and J 3 bases, leaving 18 bases between the germline ends. CDR3 nucleotides: TGTGCCAGCAGCCCCCCGGGAGGGGGTTACAATCAGCCCCAGCATTTT. Amino acid sequence: CASSPPGGGYNQPQHF.

This clonotype came up a few times. The chain couples TRBV10-3 to TRBJ2-7; D not certain. The CDR3 covers 14 residues. V lost 5 bases and J 0 bases, leaving 11 bases between the germline ends. Germline V gene sequence: CDR1 ENHRY, CDR2 SYGVKD. CDR3 sequence: CAISPPGNSYEQYF. CDR3 nucleotides: TGTGCCATCAGTCCCCCGGGCAACTCCTACGAGCAGTACTTC.

Regarding this clonotype: One base away lies a much larger clone, so this may be a sequencing read error. The rearrangement joins TRBV10-3 to TRBJ2-5; D ambiguous. The CDR3 totals 16 residues. CDR1 and CDR2 (germline): ENHRY, SYGVKD. Trimming shortened V by 3 bases and J by 0 bases, and 14 bases separated the two germline ends. The CDR3 loop reads CAISEGASEDQETQYF. In DNA form, the CDR3 reads TGTGCCATCAGTGAAGGTGCCAGCGAAGACCAAGAGACCCAGTACTTC.

In its sample, this clonotype was seen a few times. The V and J genes are TRBV28 and TRBJ1-5; D is perhaps TRBD1 (6 bases). This CDR3 comprises 15 residues. Trimming shortened V by 6 bases and J by 0 bases, and 12 bases separated the two germline ends. Germline CDR1 is MDHEN and CDR2 is SYDVKM. CDR3: CASSPTGSSNQPQHF. In DNA form, the CDR3 reads TGTGCCAGCAGCCCTACAGGGTCTAGCAATCAGCCCCAGCATTTT.

This clonotype was recorded a few times. CDR3 coding DNA: TGTGCCAGCAGTTACCCTCGGACTAGCGGGGTACTTACGTACGAGCAGTACTTC. Amino acids: CASSYPRTSGVLTYEQYF. V and J are TRBV6-2 or TRBV6-3 and TRBJ2-7; 12 positions agree with TRBD2. The J segment lost 4 bases and the V segment lost 2 bases, leaving 12 bases of the junction unmatched. CDR1 MNHEY and CDR2 SVGEGT come from the germline V gene. The CDR3 is 18 amino acids.

This clonotype was counted ten times or more. The V gene is TRBV27, the J gene TRBJ2-2, with TRBD1 as a possible D gene (6 bases). Germline CDR1 is MNHEY and CDR2 is SMNVEV (reference sequence). Between the trimmed V and J ends, which lost 8 bases and 1 base, there was a span of 11 bases. This CDR3 has 14 residues. This chain's CDR3 is CASGTDRNTGELFF. The CDR3 DNA is TGTGCCAGCGGTACGGACAGGAACACCGGGGAGCTGTTTTTT.

This clonotype was observed many times. V gene TRBV29-1 combines with J gene TRBJ2-7; D not certain. CDR3 size: 12 residues. The germline CDR1 and CDR2 sequences are SQVTM and ANQGSEA. The V end lost 2 bases, the J end lost 1 base, and 6 bases lay between the germline ends. CDR3 sequence (DNA): TGCAGCGTTGAACTCCAGTCCTACGAGCAGTACTTC. Its translation is CSVELQSYEQYF.

The chain joins TRBV27 to TRBJ1-2; 8 bases align to TRBD1. Germline assignment: CDR1 MNHEY and CDR2 SMNVEV (reference sequence). There are 16 residues in the CDR3. Unmatched junction bases numbered 17, after V lost 10 bases and J lost 4 bases. The DNA for the CDR3 is TGTGCCACCGCCGACCTACAGGGGGGATTAAGCTATGGCTACACCTTC. Amino acid sequence: CATADLQGGLSYGYTF.

Ten or more counts support this clonotype. The chain has TRBV6-5 and TRBJ1-6; no definite D call. The V gene's germline CDR1 is MNHEY and CDR2 SVGAGI. This CDR3 comprises 15 residues. Trimming stripped 8 bases from V and 5 bases from J, with 16 bases between. CDR3 in amino acids: CASSMGPSHNSPLHF. The CDR3 DNA reads as TGTGCCAGCTCTATGGGCCCCAGCCATAATTCACCCCTCCACTTT.

This clonotype came up a few times. J is TRBJ1-1 and V is TRBV29-1; a weak D match, TRBD1 (5 bases). CDR1 is SQVTM and CDR2 is ANQGSEA in the germline V gene. V was shortened by 4 bases and J by 5 bases, with 11 bases between the two germline ends. This CDR3 has 12 residues. Here the CDR3 DNA reads TGCAGCGTTGTTGGCGGGGGGACTGAAGCTTTCTTT. Protein product: CSVVGGGTEAFF.

This clonotype was detected many times. This chain connects TRBV7-9 to TRBJ2-7, with D possibly TRBD1 on 6 matching bases. CDR3 length: 14 amino acids. Trimming removed 5 bases at V and 3 bases at J, with 14 bases between. CDR1 and CDR2 (germline): SEHNR, FQNEAQ (reference sequence). The CDR3 reads CASSPRTGLYEQYF. CDR3 DNA sequence: TGTGCCAGCAGCCCCCGAACAGGGCTCTACGAGCAGTACTTC.

The genes are TRBV9 and TRBJ1-1; D ambiguous. CDR1 is SGDLS and CDR2 is YYNGEE in the germline V gene. The CDR3 spans 14 residues. V was pared by 2 bases and J by 4 bases, with 12 bases between. The CDR3 region is CASSVVGAGTEAFF. CDR3 sequence (DNA): TGTGCCAGCAGCGTTGTTGGCGCGGGCACTGAAGCTTTCTTT.

The chain joins TRBV6-2 or TRBV6-3 to TRBJ2-2; D may match TRBD1 or TRBD2 (5 bases each). Germline V gene lookup returns CDR1 MNHEY and CDR2 SVGEGT. The V end lost 6 bases, the J end lost 6 bases, and 26 bases lay between the germline ends. The CDR3 contains 18 residues. Here the CDR3 DNA reads TGTGCCAGCAGACCCGCCCCAGGGAGTGGGAGACCCCCCGGGGAGCTGTTTTTT. Translated: CASRPAPGSGRPPGELFF.